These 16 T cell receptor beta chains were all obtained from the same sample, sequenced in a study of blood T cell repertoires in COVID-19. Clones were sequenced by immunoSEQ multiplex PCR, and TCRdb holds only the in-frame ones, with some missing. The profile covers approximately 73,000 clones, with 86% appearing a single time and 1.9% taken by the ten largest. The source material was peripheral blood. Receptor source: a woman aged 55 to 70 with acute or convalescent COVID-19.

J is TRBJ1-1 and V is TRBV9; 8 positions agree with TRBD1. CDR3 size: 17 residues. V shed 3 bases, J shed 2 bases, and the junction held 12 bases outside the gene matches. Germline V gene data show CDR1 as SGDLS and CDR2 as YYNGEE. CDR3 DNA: TGTGCCAGCAGCGCTTCCGGGACAGGAAGGGGAAACACTGAAGCTTTCTTT. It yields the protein CASSASGTGRGNTEAFF.

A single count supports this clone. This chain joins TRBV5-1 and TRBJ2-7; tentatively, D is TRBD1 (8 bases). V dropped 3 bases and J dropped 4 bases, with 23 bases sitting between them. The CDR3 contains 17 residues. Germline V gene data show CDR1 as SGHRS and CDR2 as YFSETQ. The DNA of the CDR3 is TGCGCCAGCAGCTGGAACCCCGGACAGGGAGGGGTATACGAGCAGTACTTC. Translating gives CASSWNPGQGGVYEQYF.

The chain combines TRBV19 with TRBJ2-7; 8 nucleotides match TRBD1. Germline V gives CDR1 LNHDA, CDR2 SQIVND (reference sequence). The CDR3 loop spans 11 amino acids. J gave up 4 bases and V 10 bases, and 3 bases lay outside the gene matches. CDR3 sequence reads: CATRTGYEQYF. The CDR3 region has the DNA TGTGCCACGAGGACAGGGTACGAGCAGTACTTC.

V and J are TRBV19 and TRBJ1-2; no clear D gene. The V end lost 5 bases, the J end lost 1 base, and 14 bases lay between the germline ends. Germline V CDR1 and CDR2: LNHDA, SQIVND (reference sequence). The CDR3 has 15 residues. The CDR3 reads CASSVGTGFNYGYTF. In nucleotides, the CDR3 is TGTGCCAGTAGTGTCGGAACCGGGTTTAACTATGGCTACACCTTC.

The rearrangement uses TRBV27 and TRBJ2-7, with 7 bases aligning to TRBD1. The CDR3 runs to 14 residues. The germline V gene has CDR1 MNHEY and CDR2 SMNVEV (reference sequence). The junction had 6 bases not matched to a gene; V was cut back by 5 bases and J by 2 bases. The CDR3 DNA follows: TGTGCCAGCAGTCCCCGACAGGGACCCTACGAGCAGTACTTC. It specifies CASSPRQGPYEQYF.

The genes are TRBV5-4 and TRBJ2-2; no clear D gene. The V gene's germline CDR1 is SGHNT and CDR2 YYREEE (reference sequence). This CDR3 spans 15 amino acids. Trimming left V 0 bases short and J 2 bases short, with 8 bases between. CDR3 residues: CASSLEPTNTGELFF. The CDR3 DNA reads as TGTGCCAGCAGCTTGGAGCCTACCAACACCGGGGAGCTGTTTTTT.

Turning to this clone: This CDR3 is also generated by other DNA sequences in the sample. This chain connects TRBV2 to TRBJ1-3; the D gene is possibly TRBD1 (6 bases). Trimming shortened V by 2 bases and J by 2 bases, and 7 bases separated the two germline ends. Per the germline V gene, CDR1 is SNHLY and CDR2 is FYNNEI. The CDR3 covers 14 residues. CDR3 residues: CASSENRAGNTIYF. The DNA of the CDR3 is TGTGCCAGCAGTGAAAACAGGGCTGGAAACACCATATATTTT.

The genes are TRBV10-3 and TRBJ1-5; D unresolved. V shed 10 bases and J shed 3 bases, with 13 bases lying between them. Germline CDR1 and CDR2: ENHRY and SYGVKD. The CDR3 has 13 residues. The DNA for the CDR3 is TGTGCCACCAACGACATCAACAATCAGCCCCAGCATTTT. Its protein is CATNDINNQPQHF.

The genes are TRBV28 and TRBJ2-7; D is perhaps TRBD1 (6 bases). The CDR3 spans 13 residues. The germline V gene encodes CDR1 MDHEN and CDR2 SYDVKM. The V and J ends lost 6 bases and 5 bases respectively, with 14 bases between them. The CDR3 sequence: CASRDRSLNEQYF. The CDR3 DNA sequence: TGTGCCAGCAGGGACAGATCTTTGAACGAGCAGTACTTC.

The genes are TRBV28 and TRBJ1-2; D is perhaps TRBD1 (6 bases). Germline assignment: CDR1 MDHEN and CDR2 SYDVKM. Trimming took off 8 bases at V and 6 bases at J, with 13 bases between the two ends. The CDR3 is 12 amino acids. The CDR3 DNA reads TGTGCCAGCGCGGTGTCAGGGGATGGCTACACCTTC. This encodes CASAVSGDGYTF.

Here the CDR3 reads CASSSSGVNTEAFF. CDR3 nucleotides: TGTGCCAGCAGCTCCTCAGGGGTGAACACTGAAGCTTTCTTT. The chain is built from TRBV11-3 and TRBJ1-1; maybe TRBD1 (6 bases). Per the germline V gene, CDR1 is SGHNT and CDR2 is YENEEA. Trimming shortened V by 4 bases and J by 0 bases, and 9 bases separated the two germline ends. The CDR3 sequence is 14 residues long.

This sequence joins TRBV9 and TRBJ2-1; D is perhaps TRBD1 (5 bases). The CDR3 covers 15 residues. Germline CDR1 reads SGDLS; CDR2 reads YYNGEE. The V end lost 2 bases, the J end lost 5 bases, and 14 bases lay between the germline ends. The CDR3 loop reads CASSVIGARHNEQFF. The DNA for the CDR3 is TGTGCCAGCAGCGTTATAGGGGCGCGCCACAATGAGCAGTTCTTC.

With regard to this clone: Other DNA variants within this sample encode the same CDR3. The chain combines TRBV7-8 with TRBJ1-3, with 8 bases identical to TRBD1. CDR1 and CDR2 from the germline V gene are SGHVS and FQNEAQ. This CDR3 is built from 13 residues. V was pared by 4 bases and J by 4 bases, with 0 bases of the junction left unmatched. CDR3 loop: CASSWTGGNTIYF. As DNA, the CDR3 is TGTGCCAGCAGCTGGACAGGGGGAAACACCATATATTTT.

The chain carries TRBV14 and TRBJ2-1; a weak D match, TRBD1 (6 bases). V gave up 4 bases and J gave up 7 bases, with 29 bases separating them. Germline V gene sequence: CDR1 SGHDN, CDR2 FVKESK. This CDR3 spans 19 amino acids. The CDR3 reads CASSPIFQTGLITENEQFF. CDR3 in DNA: TGTGCCAGCAGCCCAATATTCCAGACAGGCCTTATCACCGAGAATGAGCAGTTCTTC.

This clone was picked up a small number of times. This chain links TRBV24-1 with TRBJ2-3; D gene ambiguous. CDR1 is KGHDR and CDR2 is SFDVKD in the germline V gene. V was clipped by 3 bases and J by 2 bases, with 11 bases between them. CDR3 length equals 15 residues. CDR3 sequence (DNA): TGTGCCACCAGTGATCCGAAACTCACCACAGATACGCAGTATTTT. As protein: CATSDPKLTTDTQYF.

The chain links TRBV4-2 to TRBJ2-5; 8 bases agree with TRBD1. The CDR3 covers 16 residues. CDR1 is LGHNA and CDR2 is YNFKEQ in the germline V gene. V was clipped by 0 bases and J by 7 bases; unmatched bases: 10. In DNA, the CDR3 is TGTGCCAGCAGCCAAGATAGGGGACAGGTCCCGGGGACCCAGTACTTC. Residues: CASSQDRGQVPGTQYF.